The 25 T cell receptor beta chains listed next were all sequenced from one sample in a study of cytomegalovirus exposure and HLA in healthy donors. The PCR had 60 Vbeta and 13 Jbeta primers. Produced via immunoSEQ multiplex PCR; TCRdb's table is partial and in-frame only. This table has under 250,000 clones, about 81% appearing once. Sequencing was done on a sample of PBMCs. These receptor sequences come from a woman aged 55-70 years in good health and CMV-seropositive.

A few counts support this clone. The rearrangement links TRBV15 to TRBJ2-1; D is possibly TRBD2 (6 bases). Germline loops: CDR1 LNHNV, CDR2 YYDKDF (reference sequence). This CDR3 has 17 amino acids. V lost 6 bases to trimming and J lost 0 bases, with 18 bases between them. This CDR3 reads CATSPAASVSSYNEQFF. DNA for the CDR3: TGTGCCACCAGTCCTGCAGCTAGCGTCAGCTCCTACAATGAGCAGTTCTTC.

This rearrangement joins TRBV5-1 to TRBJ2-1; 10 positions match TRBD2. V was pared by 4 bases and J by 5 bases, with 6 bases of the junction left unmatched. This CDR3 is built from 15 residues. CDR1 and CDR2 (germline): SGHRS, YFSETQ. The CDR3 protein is CASSRPGLADNEQFF. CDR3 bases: TGCGCCAGCAGCCGGCCCGGACTAGCGGACAATGAGCAGTTCTTC.

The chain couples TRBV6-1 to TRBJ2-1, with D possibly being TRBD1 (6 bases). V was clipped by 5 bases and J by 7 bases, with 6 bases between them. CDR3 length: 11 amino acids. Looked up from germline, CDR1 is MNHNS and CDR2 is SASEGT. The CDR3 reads CASSQGNEQFF. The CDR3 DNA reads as TGTGCCAGCAGTCAGGGGAATGAGCAGTTCTTC.

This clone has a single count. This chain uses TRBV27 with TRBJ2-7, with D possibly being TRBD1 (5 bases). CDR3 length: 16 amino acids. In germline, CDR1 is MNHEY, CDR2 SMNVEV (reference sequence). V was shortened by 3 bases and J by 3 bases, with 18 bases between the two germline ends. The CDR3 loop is CASSFRPGRGSYEQYF. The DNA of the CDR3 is TGTGCCAGCAGTTTCCGCCCCGGAAGGGGAAGCTACGAGCAGTACTTC.

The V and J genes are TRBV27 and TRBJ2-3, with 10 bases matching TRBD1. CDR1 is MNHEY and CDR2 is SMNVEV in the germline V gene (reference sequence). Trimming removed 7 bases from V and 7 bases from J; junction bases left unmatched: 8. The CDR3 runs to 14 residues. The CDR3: CASTPGTGENTQYF. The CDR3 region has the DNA TGTGCCAGCACCCCCGGGACAGGGGAGAATACGCAGTATTTT.

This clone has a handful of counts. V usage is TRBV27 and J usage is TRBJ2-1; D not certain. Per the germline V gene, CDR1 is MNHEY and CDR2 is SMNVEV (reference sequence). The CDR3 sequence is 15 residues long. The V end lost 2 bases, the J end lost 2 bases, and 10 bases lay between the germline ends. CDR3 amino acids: CASSLNPRAYNEQFF. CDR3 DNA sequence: TGTGCCAGCAGTTTAAACCCCCGGGCCTACAATGAGCAGTTCTTC.

The CDR3 loop is CATSRTGSYNEQFF. CDR3 bases: TGTGCCACCAGCCGGACTGGATCCTACAATGAGCAGTTCTTC. This sequence joins TRBV15 and TRBJ2-1, with D tentatively TRBD2 (5 bases). The CDR3 has 14 residues. The ends were cut back, 5 bases at V and 1 base at J, with 9 bases in the middle. The germline V gene encodes CDR1 LNHNV and CDR2 YYDKDF (reference sequence).

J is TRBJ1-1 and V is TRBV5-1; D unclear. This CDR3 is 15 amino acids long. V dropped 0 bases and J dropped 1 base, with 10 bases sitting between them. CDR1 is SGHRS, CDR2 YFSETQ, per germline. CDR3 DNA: TGCGCCAGCAGCTTGGGGGCAGAGGGGAACACTGAAGCTTTCTTT. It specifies CASSLGAEGNTEAFF. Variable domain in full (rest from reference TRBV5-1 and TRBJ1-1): KAGVTQTPRYLIKTRGQQVTLSCSPISGHRSVSWYQQTPGQGLQFLFEYFSETQRNKGNFPGRFSGRQFSNSRSEMNVSTLELGDSALYLCASSLGAEGNTEAFFGQGTRLTVV.

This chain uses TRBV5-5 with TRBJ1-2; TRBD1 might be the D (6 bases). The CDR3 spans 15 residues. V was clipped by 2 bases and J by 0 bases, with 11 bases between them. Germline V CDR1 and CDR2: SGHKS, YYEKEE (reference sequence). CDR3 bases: TGTGCCAGCAGCTTCGACGGACAGTCTAACTATGGCTACACCTTC. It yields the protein CASSFDGQSNYGYTF.

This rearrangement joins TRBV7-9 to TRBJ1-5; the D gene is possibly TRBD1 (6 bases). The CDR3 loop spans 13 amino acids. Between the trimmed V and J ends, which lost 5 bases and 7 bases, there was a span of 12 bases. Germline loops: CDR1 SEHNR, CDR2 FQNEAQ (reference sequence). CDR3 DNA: TGTGCCAGCAGCCCAGGGGTAGGCCAGCCCCAGCATTTT. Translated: CASSPGVGQPQHF.

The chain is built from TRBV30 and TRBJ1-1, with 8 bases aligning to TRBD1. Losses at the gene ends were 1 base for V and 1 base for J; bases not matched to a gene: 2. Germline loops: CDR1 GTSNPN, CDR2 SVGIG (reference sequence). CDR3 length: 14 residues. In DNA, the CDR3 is TGTGCCTGGAGTGGGGGACAGGAGAACACTGAAGCTTTCTTT. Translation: CAWSGGQENTEAFF.

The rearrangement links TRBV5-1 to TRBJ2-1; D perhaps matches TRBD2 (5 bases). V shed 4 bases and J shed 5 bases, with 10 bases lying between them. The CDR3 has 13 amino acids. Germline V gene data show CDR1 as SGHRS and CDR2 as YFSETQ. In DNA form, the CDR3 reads TGCGCCAGCAGCCCGGGGTCCCACAATGAGCAGTTCTTC. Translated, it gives CASSPGSHNEQFF.

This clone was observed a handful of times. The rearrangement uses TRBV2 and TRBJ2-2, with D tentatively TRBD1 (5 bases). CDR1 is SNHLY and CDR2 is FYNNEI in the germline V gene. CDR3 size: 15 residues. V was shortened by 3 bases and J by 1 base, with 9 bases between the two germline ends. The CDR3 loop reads CASSEKGLNTGELFF. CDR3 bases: TGTGCCAGCAGTGAGAAGGGGCTGAACACCGGGGAGCTGTTTTTT.

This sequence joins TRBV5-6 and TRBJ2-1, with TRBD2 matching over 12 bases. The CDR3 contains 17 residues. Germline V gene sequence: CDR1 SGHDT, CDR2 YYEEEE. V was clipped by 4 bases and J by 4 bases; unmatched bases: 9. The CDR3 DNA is TGTGCCAGCAGCCCAAAAACGACTAGCGGGGGTTACAATGAGCAGTTCTTC. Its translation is CASSPKTTSGGYNEQFF.

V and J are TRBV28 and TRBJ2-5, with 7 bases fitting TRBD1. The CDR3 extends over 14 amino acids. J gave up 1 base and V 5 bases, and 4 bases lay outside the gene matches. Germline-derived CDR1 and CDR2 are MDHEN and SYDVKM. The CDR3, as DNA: TGTGCCAGCAGTCGCCACAGGGGCCAAGAGACCCAGTACTTC. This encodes CASSRHRGQETQYF. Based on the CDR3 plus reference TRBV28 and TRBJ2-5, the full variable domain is DVKVTQSSRYLVKRTGEKVFLECVQDMDHENMFWYRQDPGLGLRLIYFSYDVKMKEKGDIPEGYSVSREKKERFSLILESASTNQTSMYLCASSRHRGQETQYFGPGTRLLVL.

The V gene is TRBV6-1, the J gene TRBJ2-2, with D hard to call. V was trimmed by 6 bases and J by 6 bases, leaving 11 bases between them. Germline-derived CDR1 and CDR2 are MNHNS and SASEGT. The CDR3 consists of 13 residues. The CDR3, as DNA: TGTGCCAGCAGGGCCGATTCCGCCGGGGAGCTGTTTTTT. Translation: CASRADSAGELFF.

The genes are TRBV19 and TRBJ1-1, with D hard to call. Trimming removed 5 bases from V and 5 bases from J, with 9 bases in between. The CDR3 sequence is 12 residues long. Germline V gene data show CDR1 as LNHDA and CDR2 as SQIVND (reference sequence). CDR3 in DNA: TGTGCCAGTAGTGAGGGAGGGACTGAAGCTTTCTTT. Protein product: CASSEGGTEAFF. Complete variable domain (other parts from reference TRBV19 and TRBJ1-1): DGGITQSPKYLFRKEGQNVTLSCEQNLNHDAMYWYRQDPGQGLRLIYYSQIVNDFQKGDIAEGYSVSREKKESFPLTVTSAQKNPTAFYLCASSEGGTEAFFGQGTRLTVV.

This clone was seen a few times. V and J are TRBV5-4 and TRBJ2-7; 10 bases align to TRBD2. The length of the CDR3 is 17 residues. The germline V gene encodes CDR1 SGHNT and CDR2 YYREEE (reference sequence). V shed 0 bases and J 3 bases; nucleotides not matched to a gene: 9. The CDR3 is CASSLGVAGGSVYEQYF. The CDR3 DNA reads TGTGCCAGCAGCTTGGGGGTAGCGGGAGGCTCCGTCTACGAGCAGTACTTC.

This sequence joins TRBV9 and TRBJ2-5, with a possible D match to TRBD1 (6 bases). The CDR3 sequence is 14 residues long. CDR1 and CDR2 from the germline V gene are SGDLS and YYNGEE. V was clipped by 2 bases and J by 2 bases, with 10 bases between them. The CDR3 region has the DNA TGTGCCAGCAGCGTCGGACAGCCGCAAGAGACCCAGTACTTC. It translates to CASSVGQPQETQYF.

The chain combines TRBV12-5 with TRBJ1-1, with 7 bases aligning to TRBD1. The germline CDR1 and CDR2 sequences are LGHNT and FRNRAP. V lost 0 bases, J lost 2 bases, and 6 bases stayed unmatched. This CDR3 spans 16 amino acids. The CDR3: CASGLVHGQANTEAFF. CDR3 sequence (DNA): TGTGCTAGTGGTTTGGTACATGGACAGGCTAACACTGAAGCTTTCTTT.

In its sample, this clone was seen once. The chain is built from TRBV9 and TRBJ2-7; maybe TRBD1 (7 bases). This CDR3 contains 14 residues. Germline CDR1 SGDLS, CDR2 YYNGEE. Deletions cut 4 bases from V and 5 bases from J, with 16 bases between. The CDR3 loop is CASSPTGRRDEQYF. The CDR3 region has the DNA TGTGCCAGCAGCCCGACAGGGCGGAGGGACGAGCAGTACTTC.

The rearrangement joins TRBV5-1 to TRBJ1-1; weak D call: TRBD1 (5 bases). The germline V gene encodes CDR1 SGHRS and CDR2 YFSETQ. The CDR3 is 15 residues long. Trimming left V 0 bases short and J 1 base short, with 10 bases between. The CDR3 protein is CASSLVGGTNTEAFF. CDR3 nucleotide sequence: TGCGCCAGCAGCTTGGTGGGAGGGACGAACACTGAAGCTTTCTTT.

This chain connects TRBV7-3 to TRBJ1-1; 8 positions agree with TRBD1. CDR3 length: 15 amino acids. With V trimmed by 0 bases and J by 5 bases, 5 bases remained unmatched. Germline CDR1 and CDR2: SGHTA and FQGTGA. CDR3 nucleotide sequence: TGTGCCAGCAGCTTAACGAGACAGGGGAGGACTGAAGCTTTCTTT. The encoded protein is CASSLTRQGRTEAFF.

CDR3 sequence (DNA): TGCGCCAGCAGCCAAGATGGAGGGCCTAACGAGCAGTACTTC. Protein product: CASSQDGGPNEQYF. This chain uses TRBV4-1 with TRBJ2-7, with a possible D match to TRBD2 (6 bases). The CDR3 runs 14 residues. Per germline, CDR1 MGHRA and CDR2 YSYEKL. The V end was cut by 0 bases, the J end by 5 bases, with 11 bases between.

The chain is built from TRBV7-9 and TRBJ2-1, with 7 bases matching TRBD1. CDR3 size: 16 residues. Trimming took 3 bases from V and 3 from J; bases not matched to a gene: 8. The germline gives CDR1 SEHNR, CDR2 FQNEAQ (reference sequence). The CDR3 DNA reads TGTGCCAGCAGCTTTGGACAGGTCCGGCACTACAATGAGCAGTTCTTC. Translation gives CASSFGQVRHYNEQFF.